The 6 T cell receptor beta chains reported below all come from one sample, sequenced in a study of blood T cell repertoires in COVID-19. The protocol was immunoSEQ multiplex PCR, while the TCRdb copy is restricted to in-frame clones and leaves out a portion. The sample shows about 480,000 clones, about 91% of them seen only once. Sequences were obtained from peripheral blood. All receptors derive from a man younger than 35 with COVID-19, enrolled during active disease.

The genes are TRBV5-1 and TRBJ2-3; D gene unclear. V was shortened by 1 base and J by 0 bases, with 6 bases between the two germline ends. The CDR3 has 14 amino acids. Germline V gene sequence: CDR1 SGHRS, CDR2 YFSETQ. In nucleotides, the CDR3 is TGCGCCAGCAGCTTGATGCAGAGCACAGATACGCAGTATTTT. It specifies CASSLMQSTDTQYF. Full variable domain (missing parts from reference TRBV5-1 and TRBJ2-3): KAGVTQTPRYLIKTRGQQVTLSCSPISGHRSVSWYQQTPGQGLQFLFEYFSETQRNKGNFPGRFSGRQFSNSRSEMNVSTLELGDSALYLCASSLMQSTDTQYFGPGTRLTVL.

The chain links TRBV19 to TRBJ2-3; 10 bases line up with TRBD2. J was trimmed by 5 bases and V by 1 base; bases with no gene match: 6. The length of the CDR3 is 16 residues. Germline V CDR1 and CDR2: LNHDA, SQIVND (reference sequence). The CDR3 sequence: CASSIAQRGGRDTQYF. The CDR3 DNA reads TGTGCCAGTAGTATAGCTCAGCGGGGGGGCCGAGATACGCAGTATTTT.

A single count supports this clone. V gene TRBV7-9 combines with J gene TRBJ2-3; 10 bases line up with TRBD2. Germline lookup yields CDR1 SEHNR and CDR2 FQNEAQ (reference sequence). The J segment lost 5 bases and the V segment lost 5 bases, leaving 10 bases of the junction unmatched. The CDR3 spans 16 residues. The CDR3 bases are TGTGCCAGCAGCAGATCGATTAGCGGGGGGCGAGATACGCAGTATTTT. It yields the protein CASSRSISGGRDTQYF.

The chain has TRBV14 and TRBJ1-6; maybe TRBD1 (5 bases). V was shortened by 2 bases and J by 9 bases, with 17 bases between the two germline ends. The CDR3 spans 16 residues. In germline, CDR1 is SGHDN, CDR2 FVKESK. The CDR3 sequence is CASSQNPQGFGSPLHF. CDR3 sequence (DNA): TGTGCCAGCAGCCAAAATCCCCAGGGATTCGGTTCACCCCTCCACTTT.

This chain links TRBV7-9 with TRBJ2-2; TRBD2 agrees at 12 bases. Germline V gene lookup returns CDR1 SEHNR and CDR2 FQNEAQ (reference sequence). The trim removed 5 bases at V and 4 bases at J, leaving 5 bases unmatched. The CDR3 length is 16 residues. CDR3 residues: CASSALAGGPTGELFF. The CDR3 DNA reads TGTGCCAGCAGCGCGCTAGCGGGGGGGCCCACCGGGGAGCTGTTTTTT.

This clone was observed a handful of times. This chain links TRBV19 with TRBJ2-1; D possibly corresponds to TRBD1 (7 bases). The V gene lost 6 bases and the J gene lost 0 bases, with 9 bases spanning the gap. Per the germline V gene, CDR1 is LNHDA and CDR2 is SQIVND (reference sequence). The CDR3 is made up of 14 amino acids. Here the CDR3 DNA reads TGTGCCAGTAGCCAGGGGGGCTCCTACAATGAGCAGTTCTTC. Residues: CASSQGGSYNEQFF.